This TCR beta chain was obtained from a study of blood T cell repertoires in COVID-19. About the research overall: The United States, Italy and Spain supplied acute and convalescent COVID-19 samples.

Sequencing used immunoSEQ multiplex PCR; TCRdb keeps in-frame clones, though not all of them. Here the sample spans 250,000 to 300,000 clones, more than 85% being singletons. Trimming cost V 4 bases and J 2 bases, with 11 bases left between them. The CDR3 runs to 14 residues. CDR1 and CDR2 from the germline V gene are LGHNA and YNFKEQ. V usage is TRBV4-2 and J usage is TRBJ1-1; no firm D call. The source of this sequence is a woman under 40 with COVID-19, enrolled during active disease. The sample taken for sequencing was peripheral blood. The CDR3 sequence: CASSLKRENTEAFF. CDR3 in DNA: TGTGCCAGCAGCCTGAAGAGGGAAAACACTGAAGCTTTCTTT.